Below are 5 T cell receptor beta chains sequenced from a single sample in a study of control samples from healthy donors and cancer patients. Here immunoSEQ multiplex PCR was the method, and the copy in TCRdb shows in-frame clones only, minus some. The sample carries over 80,000 clones, approximately 80% recorded once. Sample: blood. These receptors were collected from a woman aged 30 to 39 in good health.

V and J are TRBV2 and TRBJ1-5; TRBD1 matches at 11 bases. This CDR3 spans 15 amino acids. CDR1 SNHLY and CDR2 FYNNEI come from the germline V gene. V shed 3 bases and J 6 bases; nucleotides not matched to a gene: 4. DNA of the CDR3: TGTGCCAGCAGTGAGGGACAGGGGGGTAGTCAGCCCCAGCATTTT. This translates into CASSEGQGGSQPQHF.

V gene TRBV11-2 combines with J gene TRBJ1-2; the D gene is possibly TRBD1 (6 bases). The CDR3 covers 15 residues. V lost 1 base and J 2 bases, leaving 11 bases between the germline ends. Looked up from germline, CDR1 is SGHAT and CDR2 is FQNNGV. The CDR3 DNA reads TGTGCCAGCAGCTTAGTGGCCGGACAGAACTATGGCTACACCTTC. Translated: CASSLVAGQNYGYTF. Full variable domain (outside the CDR3, taken from reference TRBV11-2 and TRBJ1-2): EAGVAQSPRYKIIEKRQSVAFWCNPISGHATLYWYQQILGQGPKLLIQFQNNGVVDDSQLPKDRFSAERLKGVDSTLKIQPAKLEDSAVYLCASSLVAGQNYGYTFGSGTRLTVV.

V and J are TRBV9 and TRBJ2-2, with TRBD1 matching 10 bases. There are 16 residues in the CDR3. V shed 4 bases and J 8 bases; nucleotides not matched to a gene: 11. Germline-derived CDR1 and CDR2 are SGDLS and YYNGEE. This chain's CDR3 is CASSWGRQGAGGELFF. In DNA, the CDR3 is TGTGCCAGCAGCTGGGGACGACAGGGGGCAGGTGGGGAGCTGTTTTTT.

Only a few counts were recorded for this clone. J is TRBJ1-5 and V is TRBV6-5; TRBD1 might be the D (5 bases). Germline CDR1 and CDR2: MNHEY and SVGAGI. This CDR3 is 14 amino acids long. With 6 bases removed from V and 6 bases from J, the gap between germline ends came to 15 bases. Here the CDR3 reads CASSDAGGSQPQHF. The CDR3 DNA follows: TGTGCCAGCAGCGACGCGGGGGGTTCTCAGCCCCAGCATTTT.

This clone has more than one count but fewer than ten. V gene TRBV5-8 combines with J gene TRBJ2-3, with D perhaps matching TRBD1 (5 bases). Per germline, CDR1 SGHTS and CDR2 YDEGEE. The CDR3 extends over 16 amino acids. Trimming stripped 2 bases from V and 1 base from J, with 14 bases between. The CDR3: CASSLGGAPRTDTQYF. The DNA of the CDR3 is TGTGCCAGCAGCTTAGGTGGGGCGCCGCGCACAGATACGCAGTATTTT.